The clone carrying this TCR beta chain occurred many times. The target antigen is unknown. These data are taken from a study of regulatory T cells in long-lasting Graves disease. The study, taken as a whole, reports: Persistent disease preferred TRBV28, TRBJ1-2 and TRBJ2-5.

Time point here: newly diagnosed GD, antithyroid drugs for less than 3 months. RNA from PBMCs was the source of the TCR library. The CDR3 sequence is 19 residues long. Germline assignment: CDR1 SGHVS and CDR2 FNYEAQ. Trimming took 2 bases from V and 7 from J; bases not matched to a gene: 19. Construction of TCR beta libraries relied on iRepertoire HTBI primers and on Arm-PCR targeting CDR3 regions. TCRdb fed the multiplex PCR reads into MiXCR, producing one record per CDR3 protein. Among just over 600,000 distinct CDR3 sequences listed, about 15% were seen once. These data were also reused for a study on T cells in Graves' hyperthyroidism and ophthalmopathy. That source notes: Lactation, pregnancy, other autoimmune disease or uncontrolled infection led to exclusion of patients. Used for diagnoses were clinical symptoms, serum thyroxine and TRAb, thyroid ultrasound and orbital computed tomography.

This material consisted of peripheral blood mononuclear cells (PBMCs), taken at new diagnosis, from a patient treated with antithyroid drugs. The chain links TRBV7-6 to TRBJ1-1; 10 bases line up with TRBD1. This clonotype was sampled from a woman aged 25 to 45 with Graves disease. The CDR3 protein is CASSLKYWGQGTLRLEAFF. DNA for the CDR3: TGTGCCAGCAGCTTAAAGTACTGGGGACAGGGGACTTTAAGACTTGAAGCTTTCTTT. The full variable domain, completed using reference TRBV7-6 and TRBJ1-1, is GAGVSQSPRYKVTKRGQDVALRCDPISGHVSLYWYRQALGQGPEFLTYFNYEAQQDKSGLPNDRFSAERPEGSISTLTIQRTEQRDSAMYRCASSLKYWGQGTLRLEAFFGQGTRLTVV.